Shown below are 29 T cell receptor beta chains from a single sample sequenced in a study of blood T cell repertoires in COVID-19. Method: immunoSEQ multiplex PCR; TCRdb's copy keeps in-frame clones and lacks some. The table includes over 65,000 clones, roughly 82% detected once. The material sequenced was peripheral blood. These receptors were collected from a man older than 75 with active COVID-19.

The V call is TRBV4-1, the J call TRBJ2-5, with 9 bases lining up with TRBD1. The junction had 11 bases not matched to a gene; V was cut back by 0 bases and J by 6 bases. CDR1 and CDR2 (germline): MGHRA, YSYEKL. The CDR3 consists of 17 residues. CDR3 protein: CASSQDPGTGQGKTQYF. The CDR3 bases are TGCGCCAGCAGCCAAGATCCGGGGACAGGGCAAGGGAAGACCCAGTACTTC.

The chain has TRBV7-2 and TRBJ2-2; D remains unclear. The CDR3 extends over 12 amino acids. The ends were cut back, 2 bases at V and 5 bases at J, with 3 bases in the middle. Germline V CDR1 and CDR2: SGHTA, FQGNSA. The CDR3 is CASSLSTGELFF. DNA for the CDR3: TGTGCCAGCAGCTTATCTACCGGGGAGCTGTTTTTT.

V usage is TRBV7-8 and J usage is TRBJ1-2; 9 bases line up with TRBD1. This CDR3 has 13 residues. With 5 bases clipped from V and 5 bases from J, the junction kept 3 bases outside the gene matches. Germline V gene lookup returns CDR1 SGHVS and CDR2 FQNEAQ. The CDR3 loop is CASSQDRGYGYTF. In nucleotides, the CDR3 is TGTGCCAGCAGCCAGGACAGGGGATATGGCTACACCTTC.

The rearrangement joins TRBV7-8 to TRBJ1-2; 7 positions agree with TRBD1. V shed 5 bases and J 8 bases; nucleotides not matched to a gene: 14. Germline assignment: CDR1 SGHVS and CDR2 FQNEAQ. The CDR3 covers 15 residues. The CDR3 sequence is CASSVSRGRMDGYTF. CDR3 bases: TGTGCCAGCAGCGTTTCAAGGGGGCGGATGGACGGCTACACCTTC. Combining the CDR3 with reference TRBV7-8 and TRBJ1-2 gives the whole variable domain GAGVSQSPRYKVAKRGQDVALRCDPISGHVSLFWYQQALGQGPEFLTYFQNEAQLDKSGLPSDRFFAERPEGSVSTLKIQRTQQEDSAVYLCASSVSRGRMDGYTFGSGTRLTVV.

This chain connects TRBV14 to TRBJ2-7, with D possibly TRBD2 on 6 matching bases. Germline CDR1 is SGHDN and CDR2 is FVKESK. The CDR3 is made up of 13 amino acids. Trimming took 4 bases from V and 2 from J, leaving 9 bases between them. CDR3 sequence: CASSRDSPYEQYF. In nucleotides, the CDR3 is TGTGCCAGCAGCCGGGACTCCCCCTACGAGCAGTACTTC.

The chain has TRBV25-1 and TRBJ1-2; 8 positions agree with TRBD1. The V gene's germline CDR1 is MGHDK and CDR2 SYGVNS. With 5 bases clipped from V and 6 bases from J, the junction kept 8 bases outside the gene matches. The CDR3 spans 14 residues. The CDR3 sequence: CASSSRTGRDGYTF. The DNA of the CDR3 is TGTGCCAGCAGTTCCCGGACAGGGCGGGATGGCTACACCTTC.

This clone was seen once. The chain is built from TRBV7-3 and TRBJ2-3; D is possibly TRBD2 (5 bases). CDR1 is SGHTA, CDR2 FQGTGA, per germline. The CDR3 covers 15 residues. Trimming left V 2 bases short and J 2 bases short, with 11 bases between. DNA for the CDR3: TGTGCCAGCAGCTTAGGGGTGGGAGTCACAGATACGCAGTATTTT. It is translated as CASSLGVGVTDTQYF.

This clone was seen a few times. The chain is built from TRBV29-1 and TRBJ1-5; D is possibly TRBD1 (5 bases). Germline CDR1 reads SQVTM; CDR2 reads ANQGSEA. V was cut by 7 bases and J by 4 bases, with 14 bases left in between. This CDR3 has 13 residues. The CDR3 sequence: CSGQSGVNQPQHF. CDR3 nucleotides: TGCAGCGGACAGTCGGGGGTTAATCAGCCCCAGCATTTT.

This chain uses TRBV5-1 with TRBJ1-1; 7 bases align to TRBD1. In germline, CDR1 is SGHRS, CDR2 YFSETQ. The V gene end was trimmed by 1 base and the J gene end by 2 bases; junction bases not matched to a gene: 2. The CDR3 is 14 amino acids. Written as DNA, the CDR3 is TGCGCCAGCAGCTTGCAGGGGGACAACACTGAAGCTTTCTTT. It specifies CASSLQGDNTEAFF.

This chain links TRBV28 with TRBJ1-1; 7 bases fit TRBD1. Per germline, CDR1 MDHEN and CDR2 SYDVKM. The CDR3 is made up of 13 amino acids. V trimming: 6 bases; J trimming: 8 bases; junction bases outside the gene matches: 9. The DNA of the CDR3 is TGTGCCAGCAGCAAGACAGGGCAATTAGAAGCTTTCTTT. It encodes CASSKTGQLEAFF. The full variable domain, rest sourced from reference TRBV28 and TRBJ1-1, is DVKVTQSSRYLVKRTGEKVFLECVQDMDHENMFWYRQDPGLGLRLIYFSYDVKMKEKGDIPEGYSVSREKKERFSLILESASTNQTSMYLCASSKTGQLEAFFGQGTRLTVV.

The chain combines TRBV6-5 with TRBJ2-2; D perhaps matches TRBD1 (6 bases). The CDR3 length is 15 residues. Germline assignment: CDR1 MNHEY and CDR2 SVGAGI. Trimming took off 6 bases at V and 4 bases at J, with 15 bases between the two ends. The CDR3 DNA sequence: TGTGCCAGCAGACCCCGACAGGCGGCCACCGGGGAGCTGTTTTTT. It specifies CASRPRQAATGELFF.

The V gene is TRBV3-1 (or the pseudogene TRBV3-2), the J gene TRBJ1-1, with unresolved D. CDR3 length: 13 residues. Trimming took 4 bases from V and 1 from J, leaving 7 bases between them. Germline CDR1 and CDR2: LGHDT and YNNKEL (reference sequence). CDR3 loop: CASSRSGNTEAFF. DNA of the CDR3: TGTGCCAGCAGCCGAAGCGGGAACACTGAAGCTTTCTTT.

The rearrangement joins TRBV28 to TRBJ2-7; the D gene is possibly TRBD2 (5 bases). The CDR3 is made up of 13 amino acids. V was clipped by 6 bases and J by 0 bases, with 9 bases between them. The germline CDR1 and CDR2 sequences are MDHEN and SYDVKM. The CDR3 DNA follows: TGTGCCAGCAGGGAAGGGAGCTCCTACGAGCAGTACTTC. Residues: CASREGSSYEQYF.

This clone was seen a single time. The chain uses TRBV2 and TRBJ1-1; unclear D gene. The CDR3 runs to 12 residues. The V and J ends lost 6 bases and 5 bases respectively, with 10 bases between them. From germline, CDR1 is SNHLY and CDR2 FYNNEI. The CDR3 loop is CASRADVTEAFF. CDR3 sequence (DNA): TGTGCCAGCAGGGCTGATGTGACTGAAGCTTTCTTT.

J is TRBJ2-3 and V is TRBV19, with TRBD1 matching 7 bases. This CDR3 has 15 residues. The V gene's germline CDR1 is LNHDA and CDR2 SQIVND (reference sequence). The junction had 8 bases not matched to a gene; V was cut back by 4 bases and J by 4 bases. Here the CDR3 reads CASSTDRLQADTQYF. As DNA, the CDR3 is TGTGCCAGTAGTACGGACAGGTTACAGGCAGATACGCAGTATTTT.

As for this clone: One junction end disagrees with the germline gene, perhaps due to a read error. V usage is TRBV15 and J usage is TRBJ2-2, with TRBD2 matching over 7 bases. The germline V gene has CDR1 LNHNV and CDR2 YYDKDF (reference sequence). The CDR3 sequence is 18 residues long. The CDR3 spells CATSRGFGGRGEHRGAVF. The DNA for the CDR3 is TGTGCCACCAGCAGAGGGTTCGGCGGGAGAGGGGAACACCGGGGAGCTGTTTTT.

CDR3 region: CASSLAGQGYEQYF. CDR3 nucleotides: TGTGCCAGCAGTTTAGCTGGACAGGGCTACGAGCAGTACTTC. V gene TRBV28 combines with J gene TRBJ2-7, with 8 bases aligning to TRBD1. Trimming removed 2 bases from V and 3 bases from J; junction bases left unmatched: 3. Per the germline V gene, CDR1 is MDHEN and CDR2 is SYDVKM. CDR3 length equals 14 residues.

V and J are TRBV3-1 (or the pseudogene TRBV3-2) and TRBJ2-4; D unresolved. The germline gives CDR1 LGHDT, CDR2 YNNKEL (reference sequence). Trimming took off 7 bases at V and 6 bases at J, with 13 bases between the two ends. CDR3 length: 13 amino acids. This chain's CDR3 is CASTPRQANIQYF. CDR3 in DNA: TGTGCCAGCACACCCCGCCAGGCAAACATTCAGTACTTC.

The J gene is TRBJ2-3, the V gene TRBV7-3; D might be TRBD1 (6 bases). The CDR3 totals 17 residues. Trimming left V 1 base short and J 0 bases short, with 14 bases between. Germline values: CDR1 SGHTA, CDR2 FQGTGA. The CDR3 loop reads CASSLNGAGVSTDTQYF. Here the CDR3 DNA reads TGTGCCAGCAGCTTAAATGGGGCAGGGGTCAGCACAGATACGCAGTATTTT.

This chain joins TRBV19 and TRBJ1-6; D remains ambiguous. Trimming left V 3 bases short and J 7 bases short, with 4 bases between. In germline, CDR1 is LNHDA, CDR2 SQIVND (reference sequence). The CDR3 totals 12 residues. The DNA of the CDR3 is TGTGCCAGTAGTATTTCGAATTCACCCCTCCACTTT. Translated: CASSISNSPLHF.

The chain carries TRBV2 and TRBJ2-7; 12 nucleotides align to TRBD1. The CDR3 sequence is 14 residues long. V shed 7 bases and J 6 bases; nucleotides not matched to a gene: 7. Germline V gene lookup returns CDR1 SNHLY and CDR2 FYNNEI. This CDR3 reads CASTFGTGGSEQYF. DNA for the CDR3: TGTGCCAGCACATTCGGGACAGGGGGCTCCGAGCAGTACTTC.

The chain is built from TRBV19 and TRBJ2-7, with 7 bases identical to TRBD1. CDR3 size: 14 residues. The junction had 5 bases not matched to a gene; V was cut back by 5 bases and J by 1 base. Germline V lookup: CDR1 LNHDA, CDR2 SQIVND (reference sequence). CDR3 nucleotides: TGTGCCAGTAGTCGTAAACAGGGGTCCTACGAGCAGTACTTC. Translation gives CASSRKQGSYEQYF.

The V gene is TRBV10-3, the J gene TRBJ2-3, with TRBD1 matching 10 bases. V lost 6 bases to trimming and J lost 4 bases; unmatched junction nucleotides: 4. The CDR3 sequence is 14 residues long. Germline V gene sequence: CDR1 ENHRY, CDR2 SYGVKD. DNA of the CDR3: TGTGCCATCAGACCGGGACAGGGGTCAGATACGCAGTATTTT. Amino acids: CAIRPGQGSDTQYF.

The V gene is TRBV27, the J gene TRBJ2-3; TRBD2 might be the D (6 bases). The V gene's germline CDR1 is MNHEY and CDR2 SMNVEV (reference sequence). Trimming stripped 7 bases from V and 6 bases from J, with 11 bases between. The CDR3 is made up of 12 amino acids. The CDR3 loop is CASTAGRDTQYF. The CDR3 region has the DNA TGTGCCAGCACGGCGGGGAGGGATACGCAGTATTTT.

The chain's CDR3 is CATSRDLWRSNEKLFF. The CDR3 DNA is TGTGCCACCAGCAGAGATCTTTGGCGGAGTAATGAAAAACTGTTTTTT. The rearrangement links TRBV15 to TRBJ1-4, with D unclear. The CDR3 totals 16 residues. V lost 0 bases and J lost 4, with 12 bases in between. The germline V gene encodes CDR1 LNHNV and CDR2 YYDKDF (reference sequence).

This clone has more than one count but fewer than ten. The chain carries TRBV7-9 and TRBJ1-4; tentatively, D is TRBD1 (5 bases). The CDR3 has 16 amino acids. CDR1 and CDR2 (germline): SEHNR, FQNEAQ (reference sequence). Trimming pared 5 bases from V and 6 bases from J, leaving 19 bases between. The CDR3 DNA is TGTGCCAGCAGCCCAGCAAGGGGTTTGGTCGATGAAAAACTGTTTTTT. Amino acids: CASSPARGLVDEKLFF.

The sample holds one count of this clone. This chain joins TRBV27 and TRBJ1-2, with D hard to call. V was cut by 6 bases and J by 5 bases, with 16 bases left in between. This CDR3 spans 14 amino acids. Per germline, CDR1 MNHEY and CDR2 SMNVEV (reference sequence). The CDR3: CASSVSQSTYGYTF. CDR3 nucleotide sequence: TGTGCCAGCAGCGTTAGCCAATCTACTTATGGCTACACCTTC.

The DNA for the CDR3 is TGTGCCAGCAGTGAAGGCCGGGGATATGAGCAGTTCTTC. Its protein product is CASSEGRGYEQFF. This sequence joins TRBV25-1 and TRBJ2-1, with D perhaps TRBD2 (5 bases). Germline loops: CDR1 MGHDK, CDR2 SYGVNS. V dropped 2 bases and J dropped 8 bases, with 10 bases sitting between them. The CDR3 length is 13 residues.

The chain combines TRBV5-1 with TRBJ2-7, with 11 bases identical to TRBD1. This CDR3 comprises 13 residues. Trimming cost V 8 bases and J 4 bases; bases outside gene matches: 5. The germline gives CDR1 SGHRS, CDR2 YFSETQ. CDR3: CASGTGGFYEQYF. The CDR3 region has the DNA TGCGCCAGTGGGACAGGGGGTTTTTACGAGCAGTACTTC.